Listed below are T cell receptor beta chains from one sample, sequenced in a study of identical twins. TCRdb called the 5' RACE reads again in MiXCR, with one record for every CDR3 protein. The sample records 420,000 or so distinct CDR3 sequences, approximately 17% being singletons. Sequencing input: naive T cells sorted from blood. Source of these receptors: a man in his forties or fifties in good health. The CDR3 runs from the conserved cysteine through the conserved F or W. The D gene is left open where the match is weak. Some rows have no size entry. The others give once, few or many, or a class for an expanded clone.

j_gene: TRBJ2-7; v_gene: TRBV9; d_gene: TRBD2; abundance: few; CDR3aa: CASSGEPGTSFYEQYF; CDR3nt: TGTGCCAGCAGCGGTGAACCCGGGACTAGTTTTTACGAGCAGTACTTC
j_gene: TRBJ1-5; v_gene: TRBV7-9; d_gene: TRBD1; abundance: -; CDR3aa: CASSVGGLNQPQHF; CDR3nt: TGTGCCAGCAGCGTAGGGGGCCTCAATCAGCCCCAGCATTTT
j_gene: TRBJ2-3; v_gene: TRBV11-2; d_gene: -; abundance: -; CDR3aa: CASSQRRAADTQYF; CDR3nt: TGTGCCAGCAGCCAACGCAGGGCGGCAGATACGCAGTATTTT
j_gene: TRBJ2-5; v_gene: TRBV2; d_gene: TRBD1; abundance: once; CDR3aa: CASSAGTAVAETQYF; CDR3nt: TGTGCCAGCAGTGCCGGGACAGCCGTAGCGGAGACCCAGTACTTC
j_gene: TRBJ2-7; v_gene: TRBV4-2; d_gene: TRBD2; abundance: few; CDR3aa: CASSQGLAGEYEQYF; CDR3nt: TGTGCCAGCAGCCAAGGACTAGCGGGGGAATACGAGCAGTACTTC
j_gene: TRBJ2-2; v_gene: TRBV12-3/TRBV12-4; d_gene: -; abundance: few; CDR3aa: CASSEQGRGTGELFF; CDR3nt: TGTGCCAGCAGTGAACAGGGCCGGGGCACCGGGGAGCTGTTTTTT
j_gene: TRBJ2-4; v_gene: TRBV4-2; d_gene: -; abundance: few; CDR3aa: CASSQEGTRTITGNIQYF; CDR3nt: TGTGCCAGCAGCCAAGAAGGAACAAGGACGATTACGGGGAACATTCAGTACTTC
j_gene: TRBJ2-1; v_gene: TRBV11-2; d_gene: -; abundance: -; CDR3aa: CASSPTGRLGNEQFF; CDR3nt: TGTGCCAGCAGCCCAACAGGGAGGCTCGGCAATGAGCAGTTCTTC
j_gene: TRBJ1-6; v_gene: TRBV10-3; d_gene: TRBD1; abundance: few; CDR3aa: CAISGNGQGNSPLHF; CDR3nt: TGTGCCATCAGTGGGAACGGACAGGGAAATTCACCCCTCCACTTT
j_gene: TRBJ1-5; v_gene: TRBV6-6; d_gene: -; abundance: few; CDR3aa: CASGPSSNQPQHF; CDR3nt: TGTGCCAGCGGTCCTTCTAGCAATCAGCCCCAGCATTTT
j_gene: TRBJ2-1; v_gene: TRBV29-1; d_gene: TRBD2; abundance: -; CDR3aa: CSVPMAGGARLRFF; CDR3nt: TGCAGCGTCCCAATGGCCGGGGGGGCCCGTTTGCGGTTCTTC
j_gene: TRBJ2-1; v_gene: TRBV27; d_gene: -; abundance: many; CDR3aa: CASSSIYNEQFF; CDR3nt: TGTGCCAGCAGTTCAATATACAATGAGCAGTTCTTC
j_gene: TRBJ2-3; v_gene: TRBV4-3; d_gene: TRBD2; abundance: -; CDR3aa: CASSQERAGGRGTDTQYF; CDR3nt: TGCGCCAGCAGCCAAGAAAGGGCGGGGGGCCGGGGCACAGATACGCAGTATTTT
j_gene: TRBJ2-6; v_gene: TRBV12-3/TRBV12-4; d_gene: -; abundance: few; CDR3aa: CASSFNGANVLTF; CDR3nt: TGTGCCAGCAGTTTTAATGGGGCCAACGTCCTGACTTTC
j_gene: TRBJ1-1; v_gene: TRBV7-6; d_gene: TRBD1; abundance: many; CDR3aa: CASSRGQTNTEAFF; CDR3nt: TGTGCCAGCAGCCGGGGACAGACGAACACTGAAGCTTTCTTT
j_gene: TRBJ2-7; v_gene: TRBV11-2; d_gene: TRBD2; abundance: few; CDR3aa: CASTPGMGGVYEQYF; CDR3nt: TGTGCCAGCACCCCTGGTATGGGGGGGGTCTACGAGCAGTACTTC
j_gene: TRBJ2-7; v_gene: TRBV2; d_gene: -; abundance: -; CDR3aa: CASSGNSYEQYF; CDR3nt: TGTGCCAGCAGTGGCAACTCCTACGAGCAGTACTTC
j_gene: TRBJ2-7; v_gene: TRBV5-1; d_gene: -; abundance: -; CDR3aa: CASSLAGSGYEQYF; CDR3nt: TGCGCCAGCAGCTTGGCAGGATCAGGCTACGAGCAGTACTTC
j_gene: TRBJ2-4; v_gene: TRBV20-1; d_gene: -; abundance: many; CDR3aa: CSAREGSGAKNIQYF; CDR3nt: TGCAGTGCCAGAGAAGGGTCAGGGGCCAAAAACATTCAGTACTTC
j_gene: TRBJ2-3; v_gene: TRBV11-1; d_gene: TRBD2; abundance: few; CDR3aa: CASSPSGLSTDTQYF; CDR3nt: TGTGCCAGCAGTCCTAGCGGACTTAGCACAGATACGCAGTATTTT
j_gene: TRBJ2-3; v_gene: TRBV24-1; d_gene: -; abundance: few; CDR3aa: CATSDYREPSDTQYF; CDR3nt: TGTGCCACCAGTGATTACCGGGAGCCTTCAGATACGCAGTATTTT
j_gene: TRBJ1-1; v_gene: TRBV5-4; d_gene: -; abundance: -; CDR3aa: CASSLAGAGMYTEAFF; CDR3nt: TGTGCCAGCAGCTTGGCCGGAGCAGGGATGTACACTGAAGCTTTCTTT
j_gene: TRBJ2-5; v_gene: TRBV5-4; d_gene: TRBD2; abundance: few; CDR3aa: CASSLALAGGLATQYF; CDR3nt: TGTGCCAGCAGCTTGGCTCTTGCGGGGGGGCTCGCGACCCAGTACTTC
j_gene: TRBJ1-5; v_gene: TRBV4-1; d_gene: -; abundance: -; CDR3aa: CASSQGGNSNQPQHF; CDR3nt: TGCGCCAGCAGCCAGGGGGGGAATAGCAATCAGCCCCAGCATTTT
j_gene: TRBJ2-1; v_gene: TRBV20-1; d_gene: TRBD2; abundance: -; CDR3aa: CSAARTSYSDEQFF; CDR3nt: TGCAGTGCCGCCCGGACTAGCTACTCGGATGAGCAGTTCTTC
j_gene: TRBJ1-5; v_gene: TRBV28; d_gene: TRBD1; abundance: many; CDR3aa: CASSGTGGWDQPQHF; CDR3nt: TGTGCCAGCAGTGGCACAGGGGGTTGGGATCAGCCCCAGCATTTT
j_gene: TRBJ2-5; v_gene: TRBV7-6; d_gene: -; abundance: -; CDR3aa: CASSGTEYQETQYF; CDR3nt: TGTGCCAGCTCCGGGACGGAGTACCAAGAGACCCAGTACTTC
j_gene: TRBJ1-2; v_gene: TRBV25-1; d_gene: TRBD1; abundance: many; CDR3aa: CASSEGAGGYGYTF; CDR3nt: TGTGCCAGCAGTGAAGGGGCAGGGGGCTATGGCTACACCTTC
j_gene: TRBJ1-2; v_gene: TRBV2; d_gene: TRBD1; abundance: -; CDR3aa: CASSEVRTGVYGYTF; CDR3nt: TGTGCCAGCAGTGAAGTTCGGACAGGGGTCTATGGCTACACCTTC
j_gene: TRBJ2-7; v_gene: TRBV7-6; d_gene: TRBD2; abundance: -; CDR3aa: CASSLEASGGADEQYF; CDR3nt: TGTGCCAGCAGCTTAGAGGCTAGCGGGGGGGCCGACGAGCAGTACTTC
j_gene: TRBJ2-1; v_gene: TRBV7-2; d_gene: -; abundance: -; CDR3aa: CASSLVAFAGNYNEQFF; CDR3nt: TGTGCCAGCAGCTTAGTGGCGTTTGCGGGGAACTACAATGAGCAGTTCTTC
j_gene: TRBJ1-5; v_gene: TRBV20-1; d_gene: -; abundance: few; CDR3aa: CSAVRGTTRYSNQPQHF; CDR3nt: TGCAGTGCTGTACGAGGCACTACTCGATATAGCAATCAGCCCCAGCATTTT
j_gene: TRBJ2-7; v_gene: TRBV4-1; d_gene: -; abundance: few; CDR3aa: CASSQDFTRPYEQYF; CDR3nt: TGCGCCAGCAGCCAAGATTTCACCCGGCCCTACGAGCAGTACTTC
j_gene: TRBJ2-1; v_gene: TRBV16; d_gene: TRBD2; abundance: -; CDR3aa: CASSRGLVGYNEQFF; CDR3nt: TGTGCCAGCAGCCGGGGACTAGTTGGCTACAATGAGCAGTTCTTC
j_gene: TRBJ2-7; v_gene: TRBV7-9; d_gene: -; abundance: many; CDR3aa: CASSLVGNEQYF; CDR3nt: TGTGCCAGCAGCTTAGTTGGGAACGAGCAGTACTTC
j_gene: TRBJ1-6; v_gene: TRBV10-3; d_gene: TRBD1; abundance: -; CDR3aa: CAIGQGSSPLHF; CDR3nt: TGTGCCATAGGACAGGGGAGTTCACCCCTCCACTTT
j_gene: TRBJ2-1; v_gene: TRBV29-1; d_gene: -; abundance: many; CDR3aa: CSVIHISSYNEQFF; CDR3nt: TGCAGCGTCATCCACATAAGCTCCTACAATGAGCAGTTCTTC
j_gene: TRBJ2-3; v_gene: TRBV29-1; d_gene: -; abundance: many; CDR3aa: CSVEALSVDTQYF; CDR3nt: TGCAGCGTTGAAGCTTTGTCGGTGGATACGCAGTATTTT
j_gene: TRBJ2-1; v_gene: TRBV6-2/TRBV6-3; d_gene: TRBD2; abundance: many; CDR3aa: CASINGGANNEQFF; CDR3nt: TGTGCCAGCATCAACGGGGGGGCTAACAATGAGCAGTTCTTC
j_gene: TRBJ1-6; v_gene: TRBV12-3/TRBV12-4; d_gene: -; abundance: few; CDR3aa: CASSFSGPSSPLHF; CDR3nt: TGTGCCAGCAGTTTCTCGGGACCAAGCTCACCCCTCCACTTT
j_gene: TRBJ1-5; v_gene: TRBV20-1; d_gene: -; abundance: -; CDR3aa: CSASRSGGGSQPQHF; CDR3nt: TGCAGTGCTAGCCGCAGTGGGGGGGGAAGTCAGCCCCAGCATTTT
j_gene: TRBJ2-3; v_gene: TRBV12-3/TRBV12-4; d_gene: TRBD2; abundance: -; CDR3aa: CASSRGLGLGADTQYF; CDR3nt: TGTGCCAGCAGCCGAGGACTAGGCCTTGGGGCAGATACGCAGTATTTT
j_gene: TRBJ2-5; v_gene: TRBV24-1; d_gene: -; abundance: -; CDR3aa: CATSTTGMQETQYF; CDR3nt: TGTGCCACCAGTACCACAGGGATGCAAGAGACCCAGTACTTC
j_gene: TRBJ1-3; v_gene: TRBV7-9; d_gene: -; abundance: -; CDR3aa: CASSKDRGPINTIYF; CDR3nt: TGTGCCAGCAGCAAGGACAGAGGCCCGATAAACACCATATATTTT
j_gene: TRBJ2-7; v_gene: TRBV9; d_gene: TRBD2; abundance: few; CDR3aa: CASNLAGGHEQYF; CDR3nt: TGTGCCAGCAATCTAGCGGGAGGGCACGAGCAGTACTTC
j_gene: TRBJ2-7; v_gene: TRBV20-1; d_gene: -; abundance: once; CDR3aa: CSAPTEQFGYEQYF; CDR3nt: TGCAGTGCGCCGACAGAACAATTCGGGTACGAGCAGTACTTC
j_gene: TRBJ1-2; v_gene: TRBV7-5; d_gene: -; abundance: -; CDR3aa: CISVPEARTGVAGYTF; CDR3nt: -
j_gene: TRBJ2-3; v_gene: TRBV6-2/TRBV6-3; d_gene: -; abundance: -; CDR3aa: CASSFDRADTQYF; CDR3nt: TGTGCCAGCAGTTTTGACCGGGCAGATACGCAGTATTTT
j_gene: TRBJ2-7; v_gene: TRBV5-1; d_gene: -; abundance: many; CDR3aa: CASSSPGSYEQYF; CDR3nt: TGCGCCAGCAGCTCCCCGGGATCCTACGAGCAGTACTTC
j_gene: TRBJ2-1; v_gene: TRBV30; d_gene: -; abundance: -; CDR3aa: CAWSRLGNPSYNEQFF; CDR3nt: TGTGCCTGGTCCCGCCTTGGCAACCCCTCCTACAATGAGCAGTTCTTC
j_gene: TRBJ2-1; v_gene: TRBV4-1; d_gene: TRBD1; abundance: few; CDR3aa: CASSQTHRGNNEQFF; CDR3nt: TGCGCCAGCAGCCAAACGCACAGGGGGAACAATGAGCAGTTCTTC
j_gene: TRBJ2-1; v_gene: TRBV4-3; d_gene: -; abundance: few; CDR3aa: CASSERGHNEQFF; CDR3nt: TGCGCCAGCAGCGAGAGGGGCCACAATGAGCAGTTCTTC
j_gene: TRBJ1-2; v_gene: TRBV29-1; d_gene: -; abundance: many; CDR3aa: CSVDPGRGYGYTF; CDR3nt: TGCAGCGTTGACCCGGGACGGGGCTATGGCTACACCTTC
j_gene: TRBJ2-2; v_gene: TRBV5-4; d_gene: -; abundance: -; CDR3aa: CASSLDREITGELFF; CDR3nt: TGTGCCAGCAGCTTGGATCGCGAAATCACCGGGGAGCTGTTTTTT
j_gene: TRBJ2-7; v_gene: TRBV7-2; d_gene: TRBD1; abundance: -; CDR3aa: CASSHGTGGAYEQYF; CDR3nt: TGTGCCAGCAGCCACGGGACAGGGGGTGCGTACGAGCAGTACTTC
j_gene: TRBJ2-1; v_gene: TRBV7-9; d_gene: TRBD2; abundance: few; CDR3aa: CASSFWLAGVAEQFF; CDR3nt: TGTGCCAGCAGCTTTTGGCTAGCGGGAGTTGCTGAGCAGTTCTTC
j_gene: TRBJ2-2; v_gene: TRBV2; d_gene: TRBD2; abundance: -; CDR3aa: CASSGLAVGGELFF; CDR3nt: TGTGCCAGCAGCGGACTAGCTGTAGGCGGGGAGCTGTTTTTT
j_gene: TRBJ2-7; v_gene: TRBV28; d_gene: TRBD1; abundance: -; CDR3aa: CASRTDRGSYEQYF; CDR3nt: TGTGCCAGCAGGACCGACAGGGGATCCTACGAGCAGTACTTC
j_gene: TRBJ2-3; v_gene: TRBV5-5; d_gene: -; abundance: many; CDR3aa: CASSLEIYHGDTQYF; CDR3nt: TGTGCCAGCAGCTTGGAGATCTACCACGGAGATACGCAGTATTTT
j_gene: TRBJ2-7; v_gene: TRBV6-1; d_gene: -; abundance: -; CDR3aa: CASSPSGGAFYEQYF; CDR3nt: TGTGCCAGCAGTCCCAGCGGCGGGGCGTTCTACGAGCAGTACTTC